What follows are 12 T cell receptor beta chains derived from one specimen sequenced in a study of cytomegalovirus exposure and HLA in healthy donors. The study ran its PCR with 60 Vbeta and 13 Jbeta primers. The repertoire was sequenced with immunoSEQ multiplex PCR; TCRdb's copy has only in-frame clones and lacks some. The data contain some 150,000 clones, roughly 9.4% of them singletons. Specimen: PBMCs. These receptors all come from a male donor in good health and CMV-seronegative.

The V gene is TRBV5-4, the J gene TRBJ2-7; a weak D match, TRBD2 (6 bases). The CDR3 is 13 amino acids. From germline, CDR1 is SGHNT and CDR2 YYREEE (reference sequence). V was shortened by 2 bases and J by 2 bases, with 8 bases between the two germline ends. The CDR3 protein is CASSFSGTYEQYF. CDR3 sequence (DNA): TGTGCCAGCAGCTTTAGCGGAACCTACGAGCAGTACTTC.

The CDR3 sequence is CSVGPGLETQYF. The CDR3 nucleotides read TGCAGCGTTGGGCCGGGACTAGAGACCCAGTACTTC. The V gene is TRBV29-1, the J gene TRBJ2-5, with D perhaps matching TRBD2 (6 bases). Germline assignment: CDR1 SQVTM and CDR2 ANQGSEA. Trimming took 4 bases from V and 4 from J, leaving 10 bases between them. The CDR3 length is 12 residues.

This clone came up a few times. The germline gene is not matched at one end of the junction; a read error may be the cause. This chain connects TRBV7-9 to TRBJ2-3; D is possibly TRBD2 (7 bases). The length of the CDR3 is 14 residues. The germline V gene encodes CDR1 SEHNR and CDR2 FQNEAQ (reference sequence). CDR3 nucleotides: TGTGCCAGCAGCTCCCTGGCGGGGACGGGGGGCCGGGCTTTT. It is translated as CASSSLAGTGGRAF.

The V call is TRBV7-9, the J call TRBJ1-1, with no clear D. The V and J ends lost 11 bases and 0 bases respectively, with 13 bases between them. CDR1 and CDR2 (germline): SEHNR, FQNEAQ (reference sequence). The length of the CDR3 is 13 residues. The CDR3: CAAATGMNTEAFF. CDR3 in DNA: TGTGCCGCCGCAACGGGGATGAACACTGAAGCTTTCTTT. The whole variable domain, remainder taken from reference TRBV7-9 and TRBJ1-1, is DTGVSQNPRHKITKRGQNVTFRCDPISEHNRLYWYRQTLGQGPEFLTYFQNEAQLEKSRLLSDRFSAERPKGSFSTLEIQRTEQGDSAMYLCAAATGMNTEAFFGQGTRLTVV.

CDR3 bases: TGTGCCAGCAGTAAGGGGAGGGACACTGAAGCTTTCTTT. Translating it yields CASSKGRDTEAFF. This rearrangement joins TRBV2 to TRBJ1-1; D is perhaps TRBD1 (5 bases). The germline V gene encodes CDR1 SNHLY and CDR2 FYNNEI. The CDR3 contains 13 residues. V was clipped by 5 bases and J by 3 bases, with 10 bases between them.

This clone was seen more than once but under ten times. This CDR3 reads CASRWGVGETQYF. CDR3 nucleotide sequence: TGTGCCAGCAGGTGGGGGGTCGGGGAGACCCAGTACTTC. The chain is built from TRBV7-6 and TRBJ2-5; a possible D gene is TRBD2 (6 bases). Germline CDR1 reads SGHVS; CDR2 reads FNYEAQ. Deletions cut 6 bases from V and 5 bases from J, with 13 bases between. The CDR3 is made up of 13 amino acids.

The V and J genes are TRBV30 and TRBJ2-7, with 7 bases fitting TRBD1. Germline assignment: CDR1 GTSNPN and CDR2 SVGIG (reference sequence). The CDR3 has 13 residues. Trimming cost V 2 bases and J 7 bases; bases outside gene matches: 8. Here the CDR3 reads CAWSRGPQEEQYF. The DNA of the CDR3 is TGTGCCTGGAGTAGGGGGCCCCAAGAAGAGCAGTACTTC.

There are a few counts of this clone. The chain carries TRBV27 and TRBJ2-5; D is undetermined. Trimming pared 8 bases from V and 7 bases from J, leaving 11 bases between. The CDR3 length is 11 residues. Germline CDR1 is MNHEY and CDR2 is SMNVEV (reference sequence). The chain's CDR3 is CASRSQRTQYF. As DNA, the CDR3 is TGTGCCAGCCGCTCACAACGGACCCAGTACTTC.

The chain carries TRBV10-3 and TRBJ2-7, with 8 positions matching TRBD1. This CDR3 has 15 amino acids. The V gene's germline CDR1 is ENHRY and CDR2 SYGVKD. With V trimmed by 0 bases and J by 3 bases, 4 bases remained unmatched. This chain's CDR3 is CAISESGQGVYEQYF. DNA for the CDR3: TGTGCCATCAGTGAGTCAGGACAGGGCGTCTACGAGCAGTACTTC.

This clone was seen only a few times. The rearrangement joins TRBV27 to TRBJ2-1; 8 bases line up with TRBD1. V lost 5 bases to trimming and J lost 1 base; unmatched junction nucleotides: 4. The CDR3 contains 15 residues. From germline, CDR1 is MNHEY and CDR2 SMNVEV (reference sequence). The CDR3 sequence is CASSEQGVSYNEQFF. The CDR3 DNA reads TGTGCCAGCAGTGAACAGGGGGTATCCTACAATGAGCAGTTCTTC.

The gene calls are TRBV6-5 and TRBJ1-2; D is perhaps TRBD1 (6 bases). V gave up 0 bases and J gave up 6 bases, with 11 bases separating them. Germline CDR1 reads MNHEY; CDR2 reads SVGAGI. The CDR3 is made up of 14 amino acids. The CDR3 reads CASSYSGGADGYTF. The CDR3 DNA reads TGTGCCAGCAGTTACTCAGGGGGGGCCGATGGCTACACCTTC.

This clone came up a few times. The V call is TRBV28, the J call TRBJ2-5; 8 nucleotides match TRBD2. CDR3 length: 15 residues. Germline lookup yields CDR1 MDHEN and CDR2 SYDVKM. V was pared by 2 bases and J by 11 bases, with 13 bases of the junction left unmatched. The CDR3: CASSLAGTGGQEQYF. In DNA form, the CDR3 reads TGTGCCAGCAGTTTAGCAGGGACGGGAGGGCAAGAGCAGTACTTC. Full variable domain (remainder filled in from reference TRBV28 and TRBJ2-5): DVKVTQSSRYLVKRTGEKVFLECVQDMDHENMFWYRQDPGLGLRLIYFSYDVKMKEKGDIPEGYSVSREKKERFSLILESASTNQTSMYLCASSLAGTGGQEQYFGPGTRLLVL.